This TCR beta chain was identified in a study of cytomegalovirus exposure and HLA in healthy donors. Study-level background: Later, an analysis reported that the approximately 120 validation repertoires had used the same platform as the roughly 720 first-cohort repertoires.

Worth noting for this clone: Its target is unknown.

The study's findings and limits: The study labeled more than 150 TCR beta chains cytomegalovirus-associated. While the bulk of TCR sequences proved rare, some public TCRs turned up in many donors.

Clones were sequenced by immunoSEQ multiplex PCR, and TCRdb holds only the in-frame ones, with some missing. The repertoire holds 250,000 or so clones, with 90% as singletons. Trimming took off 4 bases at V and 4 bases at J, with 11 bases between the two ends. The CDR3 contains 13 residues. Germline V gene sequence: CDR1 SGHNT, CDR2 YYREEE (reference sequence). From the roughly 110-subject validation cohort, which was separate from the approximately 670-subject first cohort, the donors were drawn. This receptor was identified in a woman aged 18-29 years in good health and CMV-seronegative. Sequences were obtained from PBMCs. The chain links TRBV5-4 to TRBJ1-1, with D maybe TRBD1 (5 bases). The DNA of the CDR3 is TGTGCCAGCAGCCCTCCAGGGTCCACTGAAGCTTTCTTT. Its protein product is CASSPPGSTEAFF.